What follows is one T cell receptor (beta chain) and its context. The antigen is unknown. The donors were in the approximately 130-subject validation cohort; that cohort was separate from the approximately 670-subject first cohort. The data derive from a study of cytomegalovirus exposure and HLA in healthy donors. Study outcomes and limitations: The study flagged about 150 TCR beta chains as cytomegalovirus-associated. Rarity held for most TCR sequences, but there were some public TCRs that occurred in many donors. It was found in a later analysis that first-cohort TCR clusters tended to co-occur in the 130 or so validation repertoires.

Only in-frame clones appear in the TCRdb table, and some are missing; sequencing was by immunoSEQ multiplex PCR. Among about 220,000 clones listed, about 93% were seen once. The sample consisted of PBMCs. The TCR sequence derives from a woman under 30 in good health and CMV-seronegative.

In DNA form, the CDR3 reads TGTGCCTGGAGTGTACGAGACAGGGTGGGCGAGCAGTACTTC. Residues: CAWSVRDRVGEQYF. This chain connects TRBV30 to TRBJ2-7; 7 bases are a match to TRBD1. The V gene's germline CDR1 is GTSNPN and CDR2 SVGIG (reference sequence). The CDR3 contains 14 residues. Trimming took 0 bases from V and 6 from J; bases not matched to a gene: 8.